These 24 T cell receptor beta chains came from one sample sequenced in a study of blood T cell repertoires in COVID-19. Data came from immunoSEQ multiplex PCR; TCRdb stores just in-frame clones and leaves some out. The data hold about 74,000 clones, with 90% observed a single time. Sequencing was performed on peripheral blood. The receptor set was obtained from a woman aged 50 to 60 in a cohort sampled during active COVID-19.

In DNA, the CDR3 is TGTGCCAGCAGTGACTCCAATACGCAGTATTTT. Protein product: CASSDSNTQYF. V gene TRBV3-1 (or the pseudogene TRBV3-2) combines with J gene TRBJ2-3; D is unresolved. This CDR3 has 11 amino acids. Trimming removed 6 bases from V and 7 bases from J, with 8 bases in between. Germline-derived CDR1 and CDR2 are LGHDT and YNNKEL (reference sequence).

The V call is TRBV11-2, the J call TRBJ2-3; D not resolved. This CDR3 contains 14 residues. V lost 4 bases and J lost 4, with 12 bases in between. Germline V gene sequence: CDR1 SGHAT, CDR2 FQNNGV. The CDR3, as DNA: TGTGCCAGCAGCTCTTCCCTTGTTTCAGATACGCAGTATTTT. Amino acid sequence: CASSSSLVSDTQYF. Drawing the rest from reference TRBV11-2 and TRBJ2-3, the complete variable domain is EAGVAQSPRYKIIEKRQSVAFWCNPISGHATLYWYQQILGQGPKLLIQFQNNGVVDDSQLPKDRFSAERLKGVDSTLKIQPAKLEDSAVYLCASSSSLVSDTQYFGPGTRLTVL.

The J gene is TRBJ1-1, the V gene TRBV6-6; D is perhaps TRBD1 (6 bases). From germline, CDR1 is MNHNY and CDR2 SVGAGI (reference sequence). This CDR3 region has 13 residues. The V end was cut by 4 bases, the J end by 1 base, with 7 bases between. The CDR3 DNA follows: TGTGCCAGCAGTTCGGGACAGAACACTGAAGCTTTCTTT. It yields the protein CASSSGQNTEAFF.

This clone occurred once. The chain is built from TRBV6-6 and TRBJ2-3; D possibly corresponds to TRBD1 (6 bases). The CDR3 has 14 amino acids. The V gene lost 2 bases and the J gene lost 4 bases, with 10 bases spanning the gap. Germline V gene sequence: CDR1 MNHNY, CDR2 SVGAGI (reference sequence). CDR3 protein: CASSYGGGPDTQYF. CDR3 nucleotide sequence: TGTGCCAGCAGTTACGGGGGCGGGCCAGATACGCAGTATTTT.

This clone was counted a single time. The DNA of the CDR3 is TGTGCCAGCAGCTCCCATCCCCAGGGGATGGGGACTGAAGCTTTCTTT. Its translation: CASSSHPQGMGTEAFF. This chain joins TRBV7-9 and TRBJ1-1, with D tentatively TRBD1 (6 bases). Germline V gene lookup returns CDR1 SEHNR and CDR2 FQNEAQ (reference sequence). Trimming stripped 4 bases from V and 5 bases from J, with 20 bases between. The CDR3 sequence is 16 residues long.

The chain uses TRBV28 and TRBJ1-6; D remains unclear. Trimming shortened V by 2 bases and J by 10 bases, and 6 bases separated the two germline ends. CDR3 size: 12 residues. The germline V gene has CDR1 MDHEN and CDR2 SYDVKM. The DNA for the CDR3 is TGTGCCAGCAGTTTAGGAGACTCACCCCTCCACTTT. This sequence encodes CASSLGDSPLHF.

This chain joins TRBV3-1 (or the pseudogene TRBV3-2) and TRBJ2-5; 9 bases map to TRBD2. Per germline, CDR1 LGHDT and CDR2 YNNKEL (reference sequence). V lost 0 bases and J lost 4; bases outside the gene matches: 3. The CDR3 is made up of 15 amino acids. The CDR3 spells CASSQDQAGGETQYF. The CDR3 DNA sequence: TGTGCCAGCAGCCAAGATCAAGCGGGGGGAGAGACCCAGTACTTC.

This chain uses TRBV28 with TRBJ1-5; a weak D match, TRBD1 (6 bases). Trimming removed 5 bases at V and 7 bases at J, with 15 bases between. The CDR3 is 14 residues long. Germline values: CDR1 MDHEN, CDR2 SYDVKM. CDR3 nucleotides: TGTGCCAGCAGTCCTGCGGGGGCTGGCCAGCCCCAGCATTTT. Translation gives CASSPAGAGQPQHF.

V and J are TRBV5-5 and TRBJ1-4; D not resolved. CDR3 length: 15 amino acids. Germline V CDR1 and CDR2: SGHKS, YYEKEE (reference sequence). V was pared by 0 bases and J by 7 bases, with 13 bases between. The CDR3 DNA reads TGTGCCAGCAGCTTGGCCGGGGAGTGGAGTGAAAAACTGTTTTTT. Protein product: CASSLAGEWSEKLFF.

This sequence joins TRBV28 and TRBJ1-2; possibly TRBD1 for D (5 bases). V lost 8 bases and J 8 bases, leaving 15 bases between the germline ends. Germline V gene data show CDR1 as MDHEN and CDR2 as SYDVKM. The CDR3 consists of 12 residues. The CDR3 DNA sequence: TGTGCCAGCGGAAGGGGAAACGGGGGCTACACCTTC. Translated, it gives CASGRGNGGYTF.

The chain employs TRBV5-1 and TRBJ2-7; 12 bases agree with TRBD1. V gave up 4 bases and J gave up 1 base; unmatched junction bases: 6. This CDR3 is built from 16 residues. Looked up from germline, CDR1 is SGHRS and CDR2 is YFSETQ. The CDR3 sequence: CASSGGTGGESYEQYF. The CDR3 nucleotides are TGCGCCAGCAGCGGCGGGACAGGGGGCGAGTCCTACGAGCAGTACTTC.

For this clone: The germline gene is not matched at one end of the junction; a read error may be the cause. The chain carries TRBV15 and TRBJ2-5, with a weak D call TRBD2 (6 bases). Looked up from germline, CDR1 is LNHNV and CDR2 is YYDKDF (reference sequence). The CDR3 is 19 amino acids. CDR3 sequence: CATSKGSNGRRLVGETQYF. CDR3 coding DNA: TGTGCCACGAGCAAGGGTAGCAACGGGAGAAGGTTGGTCGGAGAGACCCAGTACTTC.

The chain links TRBV7-9 to TRBJ2-3; no definite D call. Germline loops: CDR1 SEHNR, CDR2 FQNEAQ (reference sequence). The CDR3 spans 14 residues. Trimming removed 7 bases from V and 0 bases from J, with 11 bases in between. The CDR3 is CASIQARSTDTQYF. The CDR3 DNA reads as TGTGCCAGCATTCAGGCGAGAAGCACAGATACGCAGTATTTT.

The rearrangement links TRBV6-5 to TRBJ1-2; D is perhaps TRBD1 (6 bases). Deletions cut 2 bases from V and 8 bases from J, with 15 bases between. The CDR3 covers 14 residues. CDR1 and CDR2 from the germline V gene are MNHEY and SVGAGI. The CDR3 spells CASSYAGARGGYTF. CDR3 sequence (DNA): TGTGCCAGCAGTTACGCGGGGGCGCGGGGAGGCTACACCTTC.

This chain connects TRBV3-1 (or the pseudogene TRBV3-2) to TRBJ2-3; 9 nucleotides align to TRBD2. Germline V gene sequence: CDR1 LGHDT, CDR2 YNNKEL (reference sequence). Trimming removed 4 bases from V and 4 bases from J; junction bases left unmatched: 12. There are 17 residues in the CDR3. CDR3 amino acids: CASSPELLAGVSDTQYF. As DNA, the CDR3 is TGTGCCAGCAGCCCCGAGTTATTAGCGGGAGTATCAGATACGCAGTATTTT.

With respect to this clone: The sample has other DNA sequences that encode this CDR3 too. V is TRBV11-2 and J is TRBJ2-1; D is unresolved. Germline CDR1 SGHAT, CDR2 FQNNGV. The CDR3 length is 15 residues. Trimming removed 1 base from V and 0 bases from J, with 7 bases in between. The CDR3 loop reads CASSLGGSSYNEQFF. CDR3 DNA sequence: TGTGCCAGCAGCTTAGGCGGCAGCTCCTACAATGAGCAGTTCTTC.

The chain combines TRBV4-2 with TRBJ2-3; maybe TRBD2 (5 bases). Germline V gene data show CDR1 as LGHNA and CDR2 as YNFKEQ. CDR3 size: 24 residues. V was pared by 7 bases and J by 4 bases, with 45 bases between. CDR3 in amino acids: CASTHGWKGPTEEQRSGVPDTQYF. CDR3 DNA sequence: TGTGCCAGCACTCACGGCTGGAAGGGTCCCACAGAGGAACAGCGGAGCGGAGTCCCAGATACGCAGTATTTT.

The chain has TRBV19 and TRBJ1-4; 12 bases map to TRBD1. The CDR3 spans 15 residues. Germline CDR1 reads LNHDA; CDR2 reads SQIVND (reference sequence). Germline trimming cut 0 bases from V and 9 bases from J; bases unmatched to any gene: 2. CDR3 coding DNA: TGTGCCAGTAGTATAGACCGGGACAGGGGGCAAAAACTGTTTTTT. Amino acid sequence: CASSIDRDRGQKLFF.

This chain joins TRBV13 and TRBJ1-2; D is ambiguous. The CDR3 runs to 13 residues. Trimming took off 5 bases at V and 8 bases at J, with 15 bases between the two ends. Germline CDR1 is PRHDT and CDR2 is FYEKMQ (reference sequence). The DNA of the CDR3 is TGTGCCAGCAGCCCGTCCTCGGCGGGCGGCTACACCTTC. It codes for CASSPSSAGGYTF.

The chain combines TRBV5-4 with TRBJ2-5, with 7 nucleotides matching TRBD2. There are 14 residues in the CDR3. Germline values: CDR1 SGHNT, CDR2 YYREEE (reference sequence). Trimming removed 7 bases from V and 3 bases from J; junction bases left unmatched: 9. CDR3: CASFRAGEKETQYF. The CDR3 DNA follows: TGTGCCAGCTTTCGGGCGGGAGAGAAAGAGACCCAGTACTTC. Complete variable domain (other parts from reference TRBV5-4 and TRBJ2-5): ETGVTQSPTHLIKTRGQQVTLRCSSQSGHNTVSWYQQALGQGPQFIFQYYREEENGRGNFPPRFSGLQFPNYSSELNVNALELDDSALYLCASFRAGEKETQYFGPGTRLLVL.

This clone is medium-sized within its sample. The chain recombines TRBV7-8 with TRBJ2-7, with 10 bases identical to TRBD2. This CDR3 comprises 19 residues. CDR1 and CDR2 (germline): SGHVS, FQNEAQ. V lost 4 bases and J lost 4; bases outside the gene matches: 19. The CDR3 DNA sequence: TGTGCCAGCAGCTCAAAGACACTAGCGGGACAAGGGCGACCTTACGAGCAGTACTTC. It specifies CASSSKTLAGQGRPYEQYF.

This chain connects TRBV3-1 (or the pseudogene TRBV3-2) to TRBJ1-1, with 9 positions matching TRBD1. V lost 5 bases to trimming and J lost 0 bases; unmatched junction nucleotides: 7. This CDR3 is 16 amino acids long. Germline V CDR1 and CDR2: LGHDT, YNNKEL (reference sequence). CDR3 residues: CASSYGTGTLNTEAFF. In DNA, the CDR3 is TGTGCCAGCAGCTACGGGACAGGGACATTGAACACTGAAGCTTTCTTT.

This clone was seen a single time. The chain carries TRBV28 and TRBJ1-5; D is unclear. Germline loops: CDR1 MDHEN, CDR2 SYDVKM. This CDR3 comprises 12 residues. Between the trimmed V and J ends, which lost 4 bases and 15 bases, there was a span of 16 bases. As DNA, the CDR3 is TGTGCCAGCAGTTCCCCTCTGGAGGCCGGGCATTTT. Translation gives CASSSPLEAGHF.

J is TRBJ2-1 and V is TRBV13; D might be TRBD1 (6 bases). CDR1 and CDR2 (germline): PRHDT, FYEKMQ (reference sequence). The V end lost 6 bases, the J end lost 7 bases, and 16 bases lay between the germline ends. The CDR3 has 14 residues. DNA for the CDR3: TGTGCCAGCAGTTTTGGCACAGGGATGAATGAGCAGTTCTTC. This gives the protein CASSFGTGMNEQFF.